The rows below give T cell receptor beta chains drawn from one sample of a study of PD-L1 blockade in urothelial cancer. The protocol was immunoSEQ multiplex PCR, while the TCRdb copy is restricted to in-frame clones and leaves out a portion. The data hold 40,000 to 55,000 clones, with around 87% observed a single time. The input for sequencing was PBMCs, taken around atezolizumab (anti-PD-L1) treatment. These receptors were collected from a man aged 55 to 70 with urothelial cancer. The CDR3 runs from the conserved cysteine through the conserved F or W.

cdr3_length: 14
v_call: TRBV11-2
j_call: TRBJ1-3
cdr3_aa: CASSSLDRGNTIYF

cdr3_length: 14
v_call: TRBV15
j_call: TRBJ1-5
cdr3_aa: CATSRDLREQPQHF

cdr3_length: 15
v_call: TRBV28
j_call: TRBJ2-3
cdr3_aa: CASFLRAAGAGAQYF

cdr3_length: 14
v_call: TRBV18
j_call: TRBJ1-1
cdr3_aa: CASSPPDRVPEAFF

cdr3_length: 14
v_call: TRBV5-1
j_call: TRBJ2-1
cdr3_aa: CASSLASGGDEQFF

cdr3_length: 15
v_call: TRBV4-1
j_call: TRBJ2-7
cdr3_aa: CASTLRAGGNYEQYF

cdr3_length: 14
v_call: TRBV10-3
j_call: TRBJ1-2
cdr3_aa: CAISAIGTGSGYTF

cdr3_length: 14
v_call: TRBV5-6
j_call: TRBJ1-1
cdr3_aa: CASSLLVPNTEAFF

cdr3_length: 14
v_call: TRBV7-2
j_call: TRBJ2-3
cdr3_aa: CASSPRLAQDTQYF

cdr3_length: 13
v_call: TRBV29-1
j_call: TRBJ2-1
cdr3_aa: CSVEGLDNNEQFF

cdr3_length: 13
v_call: TRBV29-1
j_call: TRBJ2-6
cdr3_aa: CSVYPSGANVLTF

cdr3_length: 16
v_call: TRBV4-1
j_call: TRBJ2-7
cdr3_aa: CASSQAGLAGGYEQYF

cdr3_length: 17
v_call: TRBV9
j_call: TRBJ2-3
cdr3_aa: CASSPPRLARDTDTQYF

cdr3_length: 13
v_call: TRBV6-4
j_call: TRBJ2-2
cdr3_aa: CASSGASTGELFF

cdr3_length: 16
v_call: TRBV5-5
j_call: TRBJ1-2
cdr3_aa: CASSAEPGQLIYGYTF

cdr3_length: 15
v_call: TRBV7-9
j_call: TRBJ2-3
cdr3_aa: CASSSGTDDTDTQYF

cdr3_length: 14
v_call: TRBV30
j_call: TRBJ1-4
cdr3_aa: CAWSVGSQGEKLFF

cdr3_length: 14
v_call: TRBV9
j_call: TRBJ2-1
cdr3_aa: CASSANPTSYEQFF

cdr3_length: 13
v_call: TRBV5-1
j_call: TRBJ2-5
cdr3_aa: CASSVLAQETQYF

cdr3_length: 16
v_call: TRBV28
j_call: TRBJ1-5
cdr3_aa: CASSLFGTGFNQPQHF

cdr3_length: 14
v_call: TRBV7-2
j_call: TRBJ1-4
cdr3_aa: CASSLMEGSEKLFF

cdr3_length: 17
v_call: TRBV7-9
j_call: TRBJ2-1
cdr3_aa: CASSLDHFFDRDDEQFF

cdr3_length: 14
v_call: TRBV7-2
j_call: TRBJ1-1
cdr3_aa: CASSPSTESIEAFF

cdr3_length: 15
v_call: TRBV29-1
j_call: TRBJ1-2
cdr3_aa: CSVAENGAGLYGYTF

cdr3_length: 16
v_call: TRBV19
j_call: TRBJ2-5
cdr3_aa: CASSPKTYRVWETQYF